Listed below are T cell receptor beta chains from one sample, sequenced in a study of CD8 T cells in Susac syndrome. MiXCR was run by TCRdb on the immunoSEQ multiplex PCR reads, yielding one entry per CDR3 protein. Of 150,000 to 200,000 distinct CDR3 sequences in the sample, 85% to 95% are singletons; the top ten hold under 0.095%. Sequenced: CD4+ T cells from PBMCs. All receptors derive from a human donor with multiple sclerosis. Each CDR3 is given with its conserved first and last residue. Each record gives: J gene, D gene, V gene, clone size, CDR3 DNA, CDR3 protein. A D gene is named only where the DNA matches it firmly. Clone size appears in some rows only: once, few, many, or a class for an expanded clone.

j_gene: TRBJ2-7; d_gene: TRBD2; v_gene: TRBV27; abundance: NA; CDR3nt: TGTGCCAGCAGTTCCCCCACCGCAGCGGGAGTGGAGTACTTC; CDR3aa: CASSSPTAAGVEYF
j_gene: TRBJ2-1; d_gene: NA; v_gene: TRBV20-1; abundance: NA; CDR3nt: TGCAGTGCTAGAGACCCCGGACTAAGCTACAATGAGCAGTTCTTC; CDR3aa: CSARDPGLSYNEQFF
j_gene: TRBJ1-5; d_gene: NA; v_gene: TRBV4-1; abundance: NA; CDR3nt: TGCGCCAGCAGCCAAGGTCCTAGTCAGGGAAGCAATCAGCCCCAGCATTTT; CDR3aa: CASSQGPSQGSNQPQHF
j_gene: TRBJ2-2; d_gene: NA; v_gene: TRBV4-1; abundance: NA; CDR3nt: TGCGCCAGCAGCCAAGGCGGGGAGCTGTTTTTT; CDR3aa: CASSQGGELFF
j_gene: TRBJ1-3; d_gene: NA; v_gene: TRBV30; abundance: NA; CDR3nt: TGTGCCTGGAGTGGGAGACAAAGTGGAAACACCATATATTTT; CDR3aa: CAWSGRQSGNTIYF
j_gene: TRBJ2-5; d_gene: NA; v_gene: TRBV12-3/TRBV12-4; abundance: NA; CDR3nt: TGTGCCAGCAGTTTTCGTGTGCAAGAGACCCAGTACTTC; CDR3aa: CASSFRVQETQYF
j_gene: TRBJ2-5; d_gene: TRBD1; v_gene: TRBV5-4; abundance: NA; CDR3nt: TGTGCCAGCAGCCACCGGGACAGAGAGACCCAGTACTTC; CDR3aa: CASSHRDRETQYF
j_gene: TRBJ1-2; d_gene: NA; v_gene: TRBV20-1; abundance: NA; CDR3nt: TGCAGTGCTACGGTCCAACAGCGGGGCTACACCTTC; CDR3aa: CSATVQQRGYTF
j_gene: TRBJ2-1; d_gene: TRBD2; v_gene: TRBV28; abundance: NA; CDR3nt: TGTGCCAGCAGCCCACCCCAAGCGGGAGCAAGTTATAATGAGCAGTTCTTC; CDR3aa: CASSPPQAGASYNEQFF
j_gene: TRBJ1-2; d_gene: TRBD1; v_gene: TRBV3-1; abundance: NA; CDR3nt: TGTGCCAGCAGATCGGACAGGGGGCGCGGCTACACCTTC; CDR3aa: CASRSDRGRGYTF
j_gene: TRBJ1-1; d_gene: NA; v_gene: TRBV12-3/TRBV12-4; abundance: NA; CDR3nt: TGTGCCAGCAGTTTAAGCGGTAGGGCAGGGATTGAAGCTTTCTTT; CDR3aa: CASSLSGRAGIEAFF
j_gene: TRBJ2-5; d_gene: TRBD1; v_gene: TRBV4-1; abundance: NA; CDR3nt: TGCGCCAGCAGCCAAGTCGGGACAGGGCAAGAGACCCAGTACTTC; CDR3aa: CASSQVGTGQETQYF
j_gene: TRBJ2-1; d_gene: NA; v_gene: TRBV25-1; abundance: NA; CDR3nt: TGTGCCAGCAGTGATGCGCGTCCCCTAGGGAGGTACAGTGAGCAGTTCTTC; CDR3aa: CASSDARPLGRYSEQFF
j_gene: TRBJ1-1; d_gene: TRBD1; v_gene: TRBV4-1; abundance: NA; CDR3nt: TGCGCCAGCAGCCAATTTTGGGGGGGACAGGAAGCTTTCTTT; CDR3aa: CASSQFWGGQEAFF
j_gene: TRBJ1-5; d_gene: NA; v_gene: TRBV6-6; abundance: NA; CDR3nt: TGTGCCAGCAGTCAAAATCAGCCCCAGCATTTT; CDR3aa: CASSQNQPQHF
j_gene: TRBJ2-1; d_gene: TRBD2; v_gene: TRBV12-3/TRBV12-4; abundance: NA; CDR3nt: TGTGCCAGCAGCCTCCTTAGCGGGAGAAGTTACAATGAGCAGTTCTTC; CDR3aa: CASSLLSGRSYNEQFF
j_gene: TRBJ2-5; d_gene: NA; v_gene: TRBV18; abundance: NA; CDR3nt: TGTGCCAGCTCACCTGAATGGGGGCAAGAGACCCAGTACTTC; CDR3aa: CASSPEWGQETQYF
j_gene: TRBJ1-3; d_gene: NA; v_gene: TRBV7-9; abundance: once; CDR3nt: TGTGCCAGCAGCTTTTCAAGGGGAGGAAACACCATATATTTT; CDR3aa: CASSFSRGGNTIYF
j_gene: TRBJ2-2; d_gene: TRBD2; v_gene: TRBV19; abundance: NA; CDR3nt: TGTGCCAGTAATATAGCGGGAAGCACCGGGGAGCTGTTTTTT; CDR3aa: CASNIAGSTGELFF
j_gene: TRBJ2-5; d_gene: NA; v_gene: TRBV2; abundance: NA; CDR3nt: TGTGCCAGCAGACCCGACACTTACCAAGAGACCCAGTACTTC; CDR3aa: CASRPDTYQETQYF
j_gene: TRBJ2-2; d_gene: NA; v_gene: TRBV4-1; abundance: NA; CDR3nt: TGCGCCAGCAGCCAAGAATCTGGCGGAGCGAACACCGGGGAGCTGTTTTTT; CDR3aa: CASSQESGGANTGELFF
j_gene: TRBJ1-5; d_gene: NA; v_gene: TRBV20-1; abundance: NA; CDR3nt: TGCAGTGCCCCATTCCCGGGGAGAGGCAATCAGCCCCAGCATTTT; CDR3aa: CSAPFPGRGNQPQHF
j_gene: TRBJ2-5; d_gene: TRBD2; v_gene: TRBV4-1; abundance: NA; CDR3nt: TGCGCCAGCAGCACCGGGACTAGGCAAGAGACCCAGTACTTC; CDR3aa: CASSTGTRQETQYF
j_gene: TRBJ2-7; d_gene: TRBD2; v_gene: TRBV28; abundance: NA; CDR3nt: TGTGCCAGCAGAATCCTTAGCGGGTCCCGCGAGCAGTACTTC; CDR3aa: CASRILSGSREQYF
j_gene: TRBJ1-2; d_gene: NA; v_gene: TRBV6-5; abundance: NA; CDR3nt: TGTGCCAGCAAGGGGAACTATGGCTACACCTTC; CDR3aa: CASKGNYGYTF
j_gene: TRBJ1-1; d_gene: TRBD1; v_gene: TRBV12-3/TRBV12-4; abundance: few; CDR3nt: TGTGCCAGCAGTCCTGGACAGGCGAACACTGAAGCTTTCTTT; CDR3aa: CASSPGQANTEAFF
j_gene: TRBJ2-7; d_gene: TRBD2; v_gene: TRBV28; abundance: NA; CDR3nt: TGTGCCAGCAGTTTATTGAGGACTAGCGGGGGGAGCGAGCAGTACTTC; CDR3aa: CASSLLRTSGGSEQYF
j_gene: TRBJ2-5; d_gene: NA; v_gene: TRBV15; abundance: NA; CDR3nt: TGTGCCACCAGCAGAGGCACGGTCGGTGAGACCCAGTACTTC; CDR3aa: CATSRGTVGETQYF
j_gene: TRBJ1-5; d_gene: NA; v_gene: TRBV12-3/TRBV12-4; abundance: NA; CDR3nt: TGTGCCAGCAGCCCGGGGGGTCCCGGGCAGCCCCAGCATTTT; CDR3aa: CASSPGGPGQPQHF
j_gene: TRBJ2-3; d_gene: NA; v_gene: TRBV5-1; abundance: NA; CDR3nt: TGCGCCAGCAGCTTGGTCAGCGGAACAGATACGCAGTATTTT; CDR3aa: CASSLVSGTDTQYF
j_gene: TRBJ2-5; d_gene: NA; v_gene: TRBV24-1; abundance: NA; CDR3nt: TGTGCCACCAGGGGGCCCTCGGAGACCCAGTACTTC; CDR3aa: CATRGPSETQYF
j_gene: TRBJ2-2; d_gene: NA; v_gene: TRBV6-2/TRBV6-3; abundance: NA; CDR3nt: TGTGCCAGCATCCTAGAGGGGACCACCGGGGAGCTGTTTTTT; CDR3aa: CASILEGTTGELFF
j_gene: TRBJ2-3; d_gene: NA; v_gene: TRBV3-1; abundance: NA; CDR3nt: TGTGCCAGCAGCCAAGATGGACGGCTTCTCACAGATACGCAGTATTTT; CDR3aa: CASSQDGRLLTDTQYF
j_gene: TRBJ2-2; d_gene: NA; v_gene: TRBV6-1; abundance: NA; CDR3nt: TGTGCCAGCAGTGAACCCGGACGCGCCGGGGAGCTGTTTTTT; CDR3aa: CASSEPGRAGELFF
j_gene: TRBJ2-7; d_gene: TRBD2; v_gene: TRBV25-1; abundance: NA; CDR3nt: TGTGCCAGCAGTGAATCTGGTACTAGCGGATCCTACGAGCAGTACTTC; CDR3aa: CASSESGTSGSYEQYF
j_gene: TRBJ1-6; d_gene: NA; v_gene: TRBV15; abundance: NA; CDR3nt: TGTGCCACCAGCAGAGATCCTCTCGGACGCCTCAATTCACCCCTCCACTTT; CDR3aa: CATSRDPLGRLNSPLHF
j_gene: TRBJ2-1; d_gene: TRBD2; v_gene: TRBV3-1; abundance: NA; CDR3nt: TGTGCCAGCAGCGCTCCTAGCGGCGCGGGGCATGAGCAGTTCTTC; CDR3aa: CASSAPSGAGHEQFF
j_gene: TRBJ2-2; d_gene: NA; v_gene: TRBV5-1; abundance: NA; CDR3nt: TGCGCCAGCCGCGGGACGTCCCGGAACACCGGGGAGCTGTTTTTT; CDR3aa: CASRGTSRNTGELFF
j_gene: TRBJ1-2; d_gene: NA; v_gene: TRBV20-1; abundance: NA; CDR3nt: TGCAGTGCTAGAACAGGAAACTATGGCTACACCTTC; CDR3aa: CSARTGNYGYTF
j_gene: TRBJ2-2; d_gene: NA; v_gene: TRBV5-1; abundance: few; CDR3nt: TGCGCCAGCAGCTTGTTCTCCCAGAGCGCGAACACCGGGGAGCTGTTTTTT; CDR3aa: CASSLFSQSANTGELFF
j_gene: TRBJ2-5; d_gene: NA; v_gene: TRBV11-2; abundance: few; CDR3nt: TGTGCCAGCAGCTTTCGAGAGACCCAGTACTTC; CDR3aa: CASSFRETQYF
j_gene: TRBJ1-5; d_gene: TRBD1; v_gene: TRBV12-3/TRBV12-4; abundance: NA; CDR3nt: TGTGCCAGCAGGCAACAGGGGAAGCCCCAGCATTTT; CDR3aa: CASRQQGKPQHF
j_gene: TRBJ2-7; d_gene: NA; v_gene: TRBV2; abundance: NA; CDR3nt: TGTGCCAGCAGTGAAGGAGGGCCGGGGAAGTACTTC; CDR3aa: CASSEGGPGKYF
j_gene: TRBJ2-5; d_gene: TRBD2; v_gene: TRBV5-6; abundance: once; CDR3nt: TGTGCCAGCAGCTTAGGACTAGCGGGGTTTCGAGAGACCCAGTACTTC; CDR3aa: CASSLGLAGFRETQYF
j_gene: TRBJ1-4; d_gene: NA; v_gene: TRBV19; abundance: NA; CDR3nt: TGTGCCAGTAACGGCTACAATAATGAAAAACTGTTTTTT; CDR3aa: CASNGYNNEKLFF
j_gene: TRBJ1-1; d_gene: NA; v_gene: TRBV30; abundance: NA; CDR3nt: TGTGCCTGGAGTGTACGCCTGACTGAAGCTTTCTTT; CDR3aa: CAWSVRLTEAFF
j_gene: TRBJ1-5; d_gene: NA; v_gene: TRBV6-5; abundance: NA; CDR3nt: TGTGCCAGCAGTTACTCGATACAATATCAGCCCCAGCATTTT; CDR3aa: CASSYSIQYQPQHF
j_gene: TRBJ2-3; d_gene: NA; v_gene: TRBV9; abundance: NA; CDR3nt: TGTGCCAGCAGCCCCCGGACAGAGTCCAACCCATCCGTTGCGGATACGCAGTATTTT; CDR3aa: CASSPRTESNPSVADTQYF